These 32 T cell receptor beta chains were sequenced from one sample in a study of T cell responses to AZD1222 COVID-19 vaccine. The data were produced by immunoSEQ multiplex PCR, yet TCRdb's version contains in-frame clones alone and is incomplete. The table lists about 150,000 clones, roughly nine tenths of them singletons. Material: peripheral blood, obtained after recovery from COVID-19. These TCRs come from an adult who had recovered from COVID-19.

The chain has TRBV20-1 and TRBJ1-1; D gene ambiguous. CDR3 length: 11 residues. The V gene's germline CDR1 is DFQATT and CDR2 SNEGSKA (reference sequence). The germline V and J ends were trimmed by 8 bases and 1 base, with 8 bases remaining between them. CDR3 nucleotides: TGCAGTCGTAAGGGGAACACTGAAGCTTTCTTT. It codes for CSRKGNTEAFF.

This rearrangement joins TRBV4-2 to TRBJ1-1; D is uncertain. With 1 base removed from V and 9 bases from J, the gap between germline ends came to 18 bases. This CDR3 is built from 15 residues. Germline V gives CDR1 LGHNA, CDR2 YNFKEQ. CDR3 region: CASSQASAGSSKAFF. As DNA, the CDR3 is TGTGCCAGCAGCCAAGCCTCTGCGGGGTCGTCCAAAGCTTTCTTT.

This clone was counted once. The V call is TRBV7-2, the J call TRBJ2-2; tentatively, D is TRBD2 (6 bases). Trimming stripped 1 base from V and 11 bases from J, with 14 bases between. CDR3 length equals 14 residues. Germline V gene lookup returns CDR1 SGHTA and CDR2 FQGNSA. This chain's CDR3 is CASSLVAGKSELFF. CDR3 DNA sequence: TGTGCCAGCAGCTTAGTTGCGGGAAAGTCAGAGCTGTTTTTT.

The chain recombines TRBV5-1 with TRBJ2-1; 15 bases are a match to TRBD2. V shed 4 bases, J shed 0 bases, and the junction held 8 bases outside the gene matches. The germline V gene has CDR1 SGHRS and CDR2 YFSETQ. The length of the CDR3 is 19 residues. CDR3 region: CASSPPGTSGGYSYNEQFF. As DNA, the CDR3 is TGCGCCAGCAGCCCCCCCGGGACTAGCGGGGGGTACTCCTACAATGAGCAGTTCTTC.

This chain uses TRBV19 with TRBJ1-2; a weak D match, TRBD1 (6 bases). This CDR3 has 14 amino acids. CDR1 and CDR2 (germline): LNHDA, SQIVND (reference sequence). Deletions cut 5 bases from V and 2 bases from J, with 12 bases between. CDR3 in amino acids: CASSDPQGNYGYTF. The CDR3, as DNA: TGTGCCAGTAGTGATCCCCAGGGGAACTATGGCTACACCTTC.

The rearrangement uses TRBV6-5 and TRBJ1-1; D remains unclear. The V gene lost 2 bases and the J gene lost 1 base, with 8 bases spanning the gap. CDR1 is MNHEY, CDR2 SVGAGI, per germline. The CDR3 length is 14 residues. The chain's CDR3 is CASSYLGRNTEAFF. Written as DNA, the CDR3 is TGTGCCAGCAGTTACCTAGGGAGGAACACTGAAGCTTTCTTT.

This sequence joins TRBV5-1 and TRBJ2-2; TRBD2 matches at 11 bases. The CDR3 covers 15 residues. The J segment lost 8 bases and the V segment lost 4 bases, leaving 7 bases of the junction unmatched. CDR1 and CDR2 from the germline V gene are SGHRS and YFSETQ. Written as DNA, the CDR3 is TGCGCCAGCAGCGTACCACTAGCGGGGGTTGGGGAGCTGTTTTTT. Its protein is CASSVPLAGVGELFF.

This rearrangement joins TRBV28 to TRBJ2-2; no definite D call. In germline, CDR1 is MDHEN, CDR2 SYDVKM. V lost 5 bases and J 3 bases, leaving 7 bases between the germline ends. This CDR3 region has 13 residues. The CDR3 DNA follows: TGTGCCAGCAGTGGCGCCCACACCGGGGAGCTGTTTTTT. It encodes CASSGAHTGELFF.

J is TRBJ2-3 and V is TRBV20-1; D is unclear. From germline, CDR1 is DFQATT and CDR2 SNEGSKA (reference sequence). The V end was cut by 7 bases, the J end by 6 bases, with 11 bases between. This CDR3 comprises 11 residues. This CDR3 reads CSGNKPDTQYF. Written as DNA, the CDR3 is TGCAGTGGGAACAAGCCGGATACGCAGTATTTT.

The rearrangement joins TRBV7-2 to TRBJ2-3; the D is unclear. This CDR3 contains 17 residues. The ends were cut back, 5 bases at V and 0 bases at J, with 18 bases in the middle. Germline CDR1 reads SGHTA; CDR2 reads FQGNSA. CDR3 amino acids: CASSPERVPHSTDTQYF. CDR3 bases: TGTGCCAGCAGCCCTGAGCGAGTCCCCCATAGCACAGATACGCAGTATTTT.

CDR3 nucleotide sequence: TGCGCCAGCAGCTTGGTGGGGCACGAGCAGTACTTC. It specifies CASSLVGHEQYF. V is TRBV5-1 and J is TRBJ2-7; a weak D match, TRBD1 (5 bases). Germline V gene sequence: CDR1 SGHRS, CDR2 YFSETQ. Trimming removed 0 bases at V and 5 bases at J, with 6 bases between. CDR3 size: 12 residues. Together with reference TRBV5-1 and TRBJ2-7, the CDR3 gives the full variable domain: KAGVTQTPRYLIKTRGQQVTLSCSPISGHRSVSWYQQTPGQGLQFLFEYFSETQRNKGNFPGRFSGRQFSNSRSEMNVSTLELGDSALYLCASSLVGHEQYFGPGTRLTVT.

In this sample, this clone turned up a few times. The genes are TRBV14 and TRBJ2-1; 12 nucleotides match TRBD2. With V trimmed by 2 bases and J by 8 bases, 22 bases remained unmatched. The CDR3 contains 21 residues. CDR1 and CDR2 from the germline V gene are SGHDN and FVKESK. This CDR3 is CASSQTKGTSGPNPGFDEQFF. The CDR3 coding sequence is TGTGCCAGCAGCCAAACCAAAGGGACTAGCGGGCCCAACCCGGGATTCGATGAGCAGTTCTTC.

The chain uses TRBV7-2 and TRBJ2-1; maybe TRBD1 (5 bases). Germline V lookup: CDR1 SGHTA, CDR2 FQGNSA. This CDR3 region has 15 residues. Between the trimmed V and J ends, which lost 9 bases and 4 bases, there was a span of 19 bases. The CDR3 reads CASSRAVRVYNEQFF. CDR3 nucleotide sequence: TGTGCCAGTTCAAGGGCAGTCAGGGTATACAATGAGCAGTTCTTC.

The V call is TRBV5-5, the J call TRBJ1-6, with D unresolved. The CDR3 runs 14 residues. CDR1 SGHKS and CDR2 YYEKEE come from the germline V gene (reference sequence). Between the trimmed V and J ends, which lost 4 bases and 5 bases, there was a span of 10 bases. This chain's CDR3 is CASSAGLNNSPLHF. The CDR3 nucleotides are TGTGCCAGCAGCGCGGGCCTGAATAATTCACCCCTCCACTTT.

This clone was counted a single time. The chain employs TRBV29-1 and TRBJ1-2; D is possibly TRBD1 (5 bases). The CDR3 totals 14 residues. Trimming removed 3 bases at V and 2 bases at J, with 13 bases between. Germline V gives CDR1 SQVTM, CDR2 ANQGSEA. The DNA for the CDR3 is TGCAGCGTTGATGGGGACGGCAAGAACTATGGCTACACCTTC. Translation: CSVDGDGKNYGYTF.

This chain connects TRBV9 to TRBJ1-2, with D possibly TRBD1 on 6 matching bases. Germline V gives CDR1 SGDLS, CDR2 YYNGEE. Deletions cut 0 bases from V and 3 bases from J, with 12 bases between. This CDR3 contains 15 residues. The CDR3 sequence is CASSVGAGDYYGYTF. For the CDR3, the DNA is TGTGCCAGCAGCGTAGGGGCAGGGGATTACTATGGCTACACCTTC.

This chain joins TRBV9 and TRBJ2-1; 8 nucleotides agree with TRBD1. The CDR3 consists of 16 residues. V lost 1 base and J lost 6; bases outside the gene matches: 9. Germline loops: CDR1 SGDLS, CDR2 YYNGEE. The CDR3 bases are TGTGCCAGCAGCGTATCCCCAGGGGGCGCGGGCAATGAGCAGTTCTTC. Translated: CASSVSPGGAGNEQFF.

The genes are TRBV7-2 and TRBJ2-4; possible D gene TRBD1, 6 bases. The CDR3 is 16 residues long. CDR1 and CDR2 (germline): SGHTA, FQGNSA. The ends were cut back, 6 bases at V and 0 bases at J, with 15 bases in the middle. CDR3 amino acids: CASRSGTSGAKNIQYF. The CDR3 DNA sequence: TGTGCCAGCAGATCCGGGACATCTGGAGCCAAAAACATTCAGTACTTC.

This clone has only one observation. This rearrangement joins TRBV7-9 to TRBJ2-1, with 7 bases identical to TRBD1. Germline V lookup: CDR1 SEHNR, CDR2 FQNEAQ (reference sequence). The CDR3 totals 14 residues. With 1 base clipped from V and 9 bases from J, the junction kept 6 bases outside the gene matches. The CDR3 nucleotides are TGTGCCAGCAGCTTAGTTGTGGGGGACAGTGAGCAGTTCTTC. Protein: CASSLVVGDSEQFF.

Written as DNA, the CDR3 is TGCAGCGTTGATTGGGCCACAGATACGCAGTATTTT. Its translation is CSVDWATDTQYF. The chain has TRBV29-1 and TRBJ2-3; D remains unclear. The CDR3 sequence is 12 residues long. Between the trimmed V and J ends, which lost 3 bases and 2 bases, there was a span of 6 bases. CDR1 is SQVTM and CDR2 is ANQGSEA in the germline V gene.

The J gene is TRBJ2-7, the V gene TRBV11-1; D ambiguous. Looked up from germline, CDR1 is SGHAT and CDR2 is FQDESV (reference sequence). The CDR3 has 14 amino acids. With 3 bases removed from V and 1 base from J, the gap between germline ends came to 10 bases. The CDR3 sequence is CASSLPYSSYEQYF. In DNA, the CDR3 is TGTGCCAGCAGCTTGCCTTACTCTTCCTACGAGCAGTACTTC.

The chain couples TRBV28 to TRBJ1-3; weak D call: TRBD1 (6 bases). V lost 4 bases to trimming and J lost 6 bases, with 16 bases between them. This CDR3 comprises 15 residues. Germline values: CDR1 MDHEN, CDR2 SYDVKM. CDR3 in DNA: TGTGCCAGCAGTTCCTACCCCCCAGGGGAAAACACCATATATTTT. It is translated as CASSSYPPGENTIYF.

This clone was observed a few times. The chain recombines TRBV12-3 or TRBV12-4 with TRBJ1-2; D is unresolved. V lost 3 bases and J 8 bases, leaving 13 bases between the germline ends. There are 13 residues in the CDR3. The CDR3 sequence: CASSFRASVGYTF. In DNA, the CDR3 is TGTGCCAGCAGTTTTCGGGCATCCGTAGGCTACACCTTC.

The chain is built from TRBV2 and TRBJ1-6; weak D call: TRBD1 (5 bases). Germline V lookup: CDR1 SNHLY, CDR2 FYNNEI. The CDR3 contains 14 residues. Deletions cut 1 base from V and 10 bases from J, with 11 bases between. The DNA of the CDR3 is TGTGCCAGCAGTGAAGTGGGCAGGGAATCACCCCTCCACTTT. Protein: CASSEVGRESPLHF.

CDR3 sequence: CASSLQSRSAAQHF. The CDR3 DNA reads TGTGCCAGCAGTCTACAGAGCAGATCAGCGGCCCAGCATTTT. The genes are TRBV6-5 and TRBJ1-5, with D uncertain. CDR1 is MNHEY, CDR2 SVGAGI, per germline. This CDR3 region has 14 residues. V dropped 5 bases and J dropped 11 bases, with 19 bases sitting between them.

This clone has a single count. Other nucleotide sequences in the sample specify the same CDR3. V gene TRBV15 combines with J gene TRBJ1-2; a possible D gene is TRBD1 (6 bases). Germline V gene data show CDR1 as LNHNV and CDR2 as YYDKDF (reference sequence). The CDR3 is made up of 14 amino acids. V gave up 0 bases and J gave up 3 bases, with 8 bases separating them. CDR3 residues: CATSREAGDYGYTF. For the CDR3, the DNA is TGTGCCACCAGCAGAGAAGCAGGGGACTATGGCTACACCTTC.

In its sample, this clone was seen a few times. V is TRBV29-1 and J is TRBJ1-2; D gene uncertain. Germline V gene lookup returns CDR1 SQVTM and CDR2 ANQGSEA. The V end was cut by 0 bases, the J end by 3 bases, with 11 bases between. This CDR3 region has 14 residues. The CDR3 DNA sequence: TGCAGCGTTGAAGATGAAGACCGTTACTATGGCTACACCTTC. As protein: CSVEDEDRYYGYTF.

The V call is TRBV4-3, the J call TRBJ1-5; no definite D call. The germline gives CDR1 LGHNA, CDR2 YSLEER. The V and J ends lost 0 bases and 1 base respectively, with 10 bases between them. The CDR3 is 16 residues long. The CDR3 loop reads CASSQEALSSNQPQHF. CDR3 in DNA: TGCGCCAGCAGCCAAGAGGCCTTGTCGAGCAATCAGCCCCAGCATTTT.

CDR3 sequence: CSGLSMGPTEAFF. Here the CDR3 DNA reads TGCAGCGGCCTGAGTATGGGCCCAACTGAAGCTTTCTTT. The genes are TRBV29-1 and TRBJ1-1; the D is unclear. Between the trimmed V and J ends, which lost 7 bases and 5 bases, there was a span of 17 bases. Germline V lookup: CDR1 SQVTM, CDR2 ANQGSEA. The CDR3 loop spans 13 amino acids. The full variable domain, rest sourced from reference TRBV29-1 and TRBJ1-1, is SAVISQKPSRDICQRGTSLTIQCQVDSQVTMMFWYRQQPGQSLTLIATANQGSEATYESGFVIDKFPISRPNLTFSTLTVSNMSPEDSSIYLCSGLSMGPTEAFFGQGTRLTVV.

The V and J genes are TRBV5-4 and TRBJ1-1, with 10 nucleotides matching TRBD1. This CDR3 region has 16 residues. V dropped 4 bases and J dropped 0; count of bases not matched to a gene: 6. Germline-derived CDR1 and CDR2 are SGHNT and YYREEE (reference sequence). The CDR3: CASSQGQGIMNTEAFF. CDR3 sequence (DNA): TGTGCCAGCAGCCAGGGACAGGGGATCATGAACACTGAAGCTTTCTTT.

This chain connects TRBV5-4 to TRBJ1-2, with 10 bases identical to TRBD1. From germline, CDR1 is SGHNT and CDR2 YYREEE (reference sequence). J gave up 6 bases and V 0 bases, and 2 bases lay outside the gene matches. CDR3 length: 14 amino acids. The CDR3 reads CASSLEGTGDGYTF. For the CDR3, the DNA is TGTGCCAGCAGCTTGGAGGGGACAGGGGATGGCTACACCTTC.

In this sample, this clone turned up once. The chain joins TRBV28 to TRBJ2-7; D is possibly TRBD2 (6 bases). Germline values: CDR1 MDHEN, CDR2 SYDVKM. The V end was cut by 2 bases, the J end by 0 bases, with 14 bases between. This CDR3 has 16 residues. The CDR3 DNA reads as TGTGCCAGCAGTTTAGGGAGCGGGCCCCTCTCCTACGAGCAGTACTTC. It codes for CASSLGSGPLSYEQYF. Full variable domain (missing parts from reference TRBV28 and TRBJ2-7): DVKVTQSSRYLVKRTGEKVFLECVQDMDHENMFWYRQDPGLGLRLIYFSYDVKMKEKGDIPEGYSVSREKKERFSLILESASTNQTSMYLCASSLGSGPLSYEQYFGPGTRLTVT.